The table lists the clone carrying this TCR beta chain with a count of one. No antigen is known for it. These data originate in a study of T cells in tumors after PD-1 blockade. Study summary: Mean per blood sample: 113,528 templates (about 24,000-270,000), 36,536 unique clonotypes.

Profiling relied on immunoSEQ multiplex PCR, and the TCRdb table lists in-frame clones only, not all of them. The sample lists roughly 33,000 clones; roughly 78% were seen once. Broader study findings: Approximately 41% of tumor TCR clonotypes were also found in blood.

The CDR3 covers 15 residues. V shed 2 bases, J shed 3 bases, and the junction held 8 bases outside the gene matches. Per germline, CDR1 SGHRS and CDR2 YFSETQ. This TCR came from a human donor with basal cell carcinoma. The material sequenced was PBMCs, taken before anti-PD-1 treatment. This rearrangement joins TRBV5-1 to TRBJ2-7; 7 bases fit TRBD1. As DNA, the CDR3 is TGCGCCAGCAGCTTCGAAGGGGGCCGATACTACGAGCAGTACTTC. Encoded protein: CASSFEGGRYYEQYF.